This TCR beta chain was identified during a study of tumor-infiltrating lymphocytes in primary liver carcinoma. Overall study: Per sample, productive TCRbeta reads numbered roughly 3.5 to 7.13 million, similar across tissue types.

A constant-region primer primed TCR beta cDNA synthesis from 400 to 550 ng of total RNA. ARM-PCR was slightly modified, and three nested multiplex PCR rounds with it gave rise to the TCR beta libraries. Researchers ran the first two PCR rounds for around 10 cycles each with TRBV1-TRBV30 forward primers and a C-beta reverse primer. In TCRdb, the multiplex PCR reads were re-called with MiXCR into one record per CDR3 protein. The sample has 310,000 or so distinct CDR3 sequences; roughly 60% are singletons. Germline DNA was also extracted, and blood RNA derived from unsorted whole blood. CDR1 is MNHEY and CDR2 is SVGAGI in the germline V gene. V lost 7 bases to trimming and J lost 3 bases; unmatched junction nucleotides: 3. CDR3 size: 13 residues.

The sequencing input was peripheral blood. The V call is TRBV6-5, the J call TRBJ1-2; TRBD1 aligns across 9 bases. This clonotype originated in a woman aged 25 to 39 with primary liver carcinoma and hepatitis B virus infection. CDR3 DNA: TGTGCCAGCACCGGACAGGGGTACTATGGCTACACCTTC. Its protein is CASTGQGYYGYTF.